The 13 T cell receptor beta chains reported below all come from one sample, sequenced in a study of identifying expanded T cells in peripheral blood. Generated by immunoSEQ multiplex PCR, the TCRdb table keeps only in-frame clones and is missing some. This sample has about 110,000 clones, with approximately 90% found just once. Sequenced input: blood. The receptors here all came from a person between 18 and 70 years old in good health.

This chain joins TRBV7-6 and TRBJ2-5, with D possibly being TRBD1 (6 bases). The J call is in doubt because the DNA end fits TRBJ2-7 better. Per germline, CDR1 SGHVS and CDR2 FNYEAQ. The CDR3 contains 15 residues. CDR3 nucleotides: TGTGCCAGCAGCCTAGGCACGGACAGCTCCTACGAGCAGTACTTC. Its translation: CASSLGTDSSYEQYF.

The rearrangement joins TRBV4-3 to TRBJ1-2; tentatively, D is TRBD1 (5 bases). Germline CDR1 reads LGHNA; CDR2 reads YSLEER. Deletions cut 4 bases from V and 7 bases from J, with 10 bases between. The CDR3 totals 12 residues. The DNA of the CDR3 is TGCGCCAGCAGCCGAAGGGGTTTTGGCTACACCTTC. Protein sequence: CASSRRGFGYTF.

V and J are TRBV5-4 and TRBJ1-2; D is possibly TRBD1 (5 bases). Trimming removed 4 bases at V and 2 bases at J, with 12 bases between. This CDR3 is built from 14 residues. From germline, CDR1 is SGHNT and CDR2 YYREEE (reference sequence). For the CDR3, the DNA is TGTGCCAGCAGCCGGGGCGCGAGAAACTATGGCTACACCTTC. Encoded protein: CASSRGARNYGYTF. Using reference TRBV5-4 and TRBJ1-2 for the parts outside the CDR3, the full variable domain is ETGVTQSPTHLIKTRGQQVTLRCSSQSGHNTVSWYQQALGQGPQFIFQYYREEENGRGNFPPRFSGLQFPNYSSELNVNALELDDSALYLCASSRGARNYGYTFGSGTRLTVV.

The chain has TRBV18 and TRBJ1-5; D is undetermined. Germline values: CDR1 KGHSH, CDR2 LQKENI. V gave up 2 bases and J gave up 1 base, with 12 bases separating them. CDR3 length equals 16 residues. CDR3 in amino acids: CASSPGSRSSNQPQHF. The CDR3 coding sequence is TGTGCCAGCTCACCAGGATCACGGTCCAGCAATCAGCCCCAGCATTTT. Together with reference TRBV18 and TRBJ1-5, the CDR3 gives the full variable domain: NAGVMQNPRHLVRRRGQEARLRCSPMKGHSHVYWYRQLPEEGLKFMVYLQKENIIDESGMPKERFSAEFPKEGPSILRIQQVVRGDSAAYFCASSPGSRSSNQPQHFGDGTRLSIL.

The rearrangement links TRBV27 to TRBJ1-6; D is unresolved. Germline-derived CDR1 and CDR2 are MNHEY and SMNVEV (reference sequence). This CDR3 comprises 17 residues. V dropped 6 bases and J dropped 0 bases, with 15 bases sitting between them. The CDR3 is CASRTYYRSSYNSPLHF. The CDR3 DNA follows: TGTGCCAGCAGAACCTACTACCGGAGCTCCTATAATTCACCCCTCCACTTT.

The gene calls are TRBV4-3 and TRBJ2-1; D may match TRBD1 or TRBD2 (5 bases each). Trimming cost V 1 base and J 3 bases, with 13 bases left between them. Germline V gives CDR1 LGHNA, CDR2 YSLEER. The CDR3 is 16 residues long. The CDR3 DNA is TGCGCCAGCAGCCAAGTTCAGGGACCTCTCTACAATGAGCAGTTCTTC. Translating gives CASSQVQGPLYNEQFF.

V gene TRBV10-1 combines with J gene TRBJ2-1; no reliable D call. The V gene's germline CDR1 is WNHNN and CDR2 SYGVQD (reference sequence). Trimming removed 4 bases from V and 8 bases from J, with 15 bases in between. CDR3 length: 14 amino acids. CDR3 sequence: CASSADGLWDEQFF. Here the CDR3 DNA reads TGCGCCAGCAGTGCGGACGGTCTCTGGGATGAGCAGTTCTTC.

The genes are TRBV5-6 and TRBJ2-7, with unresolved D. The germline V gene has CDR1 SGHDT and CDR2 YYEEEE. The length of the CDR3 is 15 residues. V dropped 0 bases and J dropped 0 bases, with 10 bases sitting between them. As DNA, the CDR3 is TGTGCCAGCAGCTTGGTCCAGGCCTTCTCCTACGAGCAGTACTTC. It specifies CASSLVQAFSYEQYF.

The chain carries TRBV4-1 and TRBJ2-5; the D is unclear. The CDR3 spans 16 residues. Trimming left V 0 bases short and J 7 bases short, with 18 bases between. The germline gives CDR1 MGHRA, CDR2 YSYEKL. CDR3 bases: TGCGCCAGCAGCCAAGACATAGGTCTCGAGGTGGGGACCCAGTACTTC. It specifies CASSQDIGLEVGTQYF.

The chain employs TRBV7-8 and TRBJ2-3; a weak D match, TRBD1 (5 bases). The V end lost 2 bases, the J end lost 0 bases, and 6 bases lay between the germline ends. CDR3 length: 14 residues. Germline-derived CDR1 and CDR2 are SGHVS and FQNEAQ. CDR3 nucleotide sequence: TGTGCCAGCAGCTTACAGGGAAGCACAGATACGCAGTATTTT. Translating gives CASSLQGSTDTQYF.

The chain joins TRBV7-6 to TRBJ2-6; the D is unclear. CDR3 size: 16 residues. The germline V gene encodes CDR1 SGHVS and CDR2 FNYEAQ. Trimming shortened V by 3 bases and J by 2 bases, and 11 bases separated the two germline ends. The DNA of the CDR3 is TGTGCCAGCAGCTTCCAACCACTGGCTGGGGCCAACGTCCTGACTTTC. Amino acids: CASSFQPLAGANVLTF.

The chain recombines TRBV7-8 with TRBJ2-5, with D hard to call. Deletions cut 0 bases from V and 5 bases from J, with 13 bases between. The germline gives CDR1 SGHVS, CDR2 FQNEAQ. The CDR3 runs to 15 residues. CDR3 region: CASSLARLRWETQYF. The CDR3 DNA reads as TGTGCCAGCAGCTTAGCCCGGCTTCGTTGGGAGACCCAGTACTTC.

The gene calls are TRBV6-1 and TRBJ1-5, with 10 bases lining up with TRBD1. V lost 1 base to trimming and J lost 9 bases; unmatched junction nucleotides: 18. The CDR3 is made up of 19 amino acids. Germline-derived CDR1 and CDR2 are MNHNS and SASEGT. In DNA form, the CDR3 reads TGTGCCAGCAGTGAAGTCCGGGACAGGGGTGCCTGGGCTCCTGGGCCCCAGCATTTT. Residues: CASSEVRDRGAWAPGPQHF.